One and the same sample provided the 21 T cell receptor beta chains below, sequenced in a study of blood T cell repertoires in COVID-19. Measured with immunoSEQ multiplex PCR; TCRdb has only the in-frame clones, and not every one. Of 120,000 or so clones detected, 88% appear once; the ten largest clones hold 1.5%. The specimen was peripheral blood. The receptors were sampled from a human donor in a cohort sampled during active COVID-19.

The genes are TRBV11-2 and TRBJ2-2; unclear D gene. There are 13 residues in the CDR3. Trimming took 1 base from V and 8 from J, leaving 8 bases between them. Germline CDR1 and CDR2: SGHAT and FQNNGV. In DNA, the CDR3 is TGTGCCAGCAGCTTAGGAGGTGGTGGGGAGCTGTTTTTT. Its translation: CASSLGGGGELFF.

V is TRBV5-1 and J is TRBJ2-1, with 10 nucleotides matching TRBD2. Germline assignment: CDR1 SGHRS and CDR2 YFSETQ. The CDR3 is 15 amino acids. J was trimmed by 9 bases and V by 4 bases; bases with no gene match: 10. The CDR3 is CASSKREGLRGEQFF. CDR3 in DNA: TGCGCCAGCAGCAAGCGGGAGGGCCTTCGTGGTGAGCAGTTCTTC. The full variable domain, rest sourced from reference TRBV5-1 and TRBJ2-1, is KAGVTQTPRYLIKTRGQQVTLSCSPISGHRSVSWYQQTPGQGLQFLFEYFSETQRNKGNFPGRFSGRQFSNSRSEMNVSTLELGDSALYLCASSKREGLRGEQFFGPGTRLTVL.

The chain combines TRBV29-1 with TRBJ2-1; a weak D match, TRBD2 (5 bases). This CDR3 contains 13 residues. V lost 2 bases and J lost 9, with 14 bases in between. Per the germline V gene, CDR1 is SQVTM and CDR2 is ANQGSEA. The CDR3 region has the DNA TGCAGCGTTGAATCTACGGCGGGTGGTGAGCAGTTCTTC. It encodes CSVESTAGGEQFF.

V and J are TRBV27 and TRBJ1-1, with TRBD1 matching 9 bases. CDR3 size: 19 residues. In germline, CDR1 is MNHEY, CDR2 SMNVEV (reference sequence). V shed 4 bases and J 1 base; nucleotides not matched to a gene: 16. CDR3 region: CASSSHPDRGRMGNTEAFF. The CDR3, as DNA: TGTGCCAGCAGTTCCCACCCGGACAGGGGCAGGATGGGGAACACTGAAGCTTTCTTT.

This rearrangement joins TRBV4-2 to TRBJ2-7; tentatively, D is TRBD1 (6 bases). The CDR3 is 16 amino acids. The ends were cut back, 3 bases at V and 3 bases at J, with 18 bases in the middle. The germline gives CDR1 LGHNA, CDR2 YNFKEQ. The CDR3 DNA is TGTGCCAGCAGCCATAAAGGGACAACCAGGAGCTACGAGCAGTACTTC. Protein product: CASSHKGTTRSYEQYF.

The chain employs TRBV7-9 and TRBJ1-5; D might be TRBD1 (5 bases). Per germline, CDR1 SEHNR and CDR2 FQNEAQ (reference sequence). CDR3 size: 15 residues. Trimming stripped 8 bases from V and 0 bases from J, with 14 bases between. CDR3 residues: CASGDGGNSNQPQHF. In nucleotides, the CDR3 is TGTGCCAGCGGCGACGGGGGAAATAGCAATCAGCCCCAGCATTTT.

This clone was seen more than once but under ten times. The rearrangement uses TRBV4-2 and TRBJ2-7; 7 bases map to TRBD1. The CDR3 length is 17 residues. V was pared by 4 bases and J by 0 bases, with 12 bases of the junction left unmatched. In germline, CDR1 is LGHNA, CDR2 YNFKEQ. The CDR3, as DNA: TGTGCCAGCAGCCTAACATCGAGAGGACAGGCCTCCTACGAGCAGTACTTC. Protein product: CASSLTSRGQASYEQYF.

This clone showed up just once. This chain connects TRBV4-1 to TRBJ1-1; D remains ambiguous. V was pared by 3 bases and J by 4 bases, with 9 bases between. Per germline, CDR1 MGHRA and CDR2 YSYEKL. The CDR3 is made up of 13 amino acids. The CDR3 DNA sequence: TGCGCCAGCAGCCAGGCCGTCCCCACTGAAGCTTTCTTT. Translation: CASSQAVPTEAFF.

The V gene is TRBV12-3 or TRBV12-4, the J gene TRBJ1-5; the D gene is possibly TRBD1 (5 bases). CDR3 length: 13 amino acids. V was shortened by 6 bases and J by 4 bases, with 10 bases between the two germline ends. The CDR3, as DNA: TGTGCCAGCAGCGCTCAGGGTAATCAGCCCCAGCATTTT. This codes for CASSAQGNQPQHF.

The J gene is TRBJ2-7, the V gene TRBV2; 9 bases align to TRBD1. The CDR3 extends over 13 amino acids. Germline loops: CDR1 SNHLY, CDR2 FYNNEI. With 5 bases clipped from V and 6 bases from J, the junction kept 5 bases outside the gene matches. CDR3 in DNA: TGTGCCAGCAGTAGGGACAGGGAAGGCGAGCAGTACTTC. Its translation: CASSRDREGEQYF.

In nucleotides, the CDR3 is TGCGCCAGCAGCCAAGTTTCAGATAACTATGGCTACACCTTC. This codes for CASSQVSDNYGYTF. The chain employs TRBV4-1 and TRBJ1-2; D unresolved. V dropped 1 base and J dropped 1 base, with 7 bases sitting between them. Looked up from germline, CDR1 is MGHRA and CDR2 is YSYEKL. CDR3 size: 14 residues.

The CDR3 loop reads CASIPEGASNQPQHF. DNA for the CDR3: TGTGCCAGTATCCCGGAGGGGGCTAGCAATCAGCCCCAGCATTTT. The chain recombines TRBV19 with TRBJ1-5, with 7 nucleotides matching TRBD1. CDR3 size: 15 residues. Germline-derived CDR1 and CDR2 are LNHDA and SQIVND (reference sequence). Trimming cost V 7 bases and J 0 bases; bases outside gene matches: 6.

This clone was detected only a few times. The chain has TRBV5-4 and TRBJ2-2, with a weak D call TRBD1 (6 bases). The CDR3 has 15 residues. Deletions cut 0 bases from V and 3 bases from J, with 9 bases between. Per the germline V gene, CDR1 is SGHNT and CDR2 is YYREEE (reference sequence). CDR3 residues: CASSLDREYTGELFF. In DNA, the CDR3 is TGTGCCAGCAGCTTGGACAGGGAGTACACCGGGGAGCTGTTTTTT.

CDR3 region: CASSQYRGGEAFF. CDR3 in DNA: TGTGCCAGCAGCCAGTACAGGGGTGGTGAAGCTTTCTTT. The V gene is TRBV3-1 (or the pseudogene TRBV3-2), the J gene TRBJ1-1, with 7 bases identical to TRBD1. Germline CDR1 reads LGHDT; CDR2 reads YNNKEL (reference sequence). Trimming removed 3 bases from V and 7 bases from J; junction bases left unmatched: 5. CDR3 length: 13 amino acids.

The chain combines TRBV6-4 with TRBJ2-7; 8 bases are a match to TRBD2. Germline-derived CDR1 and CDR2 are MRHNA and SNTAGT. This CDR3 contains 16 residues. The ends lost 0 bases at V and 5 bases at J; junction bases unmatched: 9. CDR3 protein: CASSDSNSGSSNEQYF. The DNA for the CDR3 is TGTGCCAGCAGTGACTCGAACAGCGGGAGTTCCAACGAGCAGTACTTC.

V is TRBV3-1 (or the pseudogene TRBV3-2) and J is TRBJ1-5; D ambiguous. With 5 bases removed from V and 2 bases from J, the gap between germline ends came to 19 bases. The V gene's germline CDR1 is LGHDT and CDR2 YNNKEL (reference sequence). The CDR3 runs to 17 residues. The CDR3 nucleotides read TGTGCCAGCAGCTCAAGCGGGCTCAGTAGGGGCAATCAGCCCCAGCATTTT. Translating gives CASSSSGLSRGNQPQHF.

The chain carries TRBV7-6 and TRBJ2-5; TRBD2 is a possible D gene (5 bases). This CDR3 is 15 amino acids long. Germline CDR1 is SGHVS and CDR2 is FNYEAQ. The ends were cut back, 0 bases at V and 2 bases at J, with 10 bases in the middle. The chain's CDR3 is CASSLAGGRQETQYF. The CDR3 region has the DNA TGTGCCAGCAGCTTAGCTGGAGGTCGGCAAGAGACCCAGTACTTC.

Here the CDR3 DNA reads TGTGCCAGCAGCCAAGAAGGGACTAGCGGTTACAATGAGCAGTTCTTC. This encodes CASSQEGTSGYNEQFF. The chain couples TRBV4-2 to TRBJ2-1; 11 nucleotides match TRBD2. Germline V gives CDR1 LGHNA, CDR2 YNFKEQ. Trimming took 0 bases from V and 4 from J; bases not matched to a gene: 2. The CDR3 runs 16 residues.

V is TRBV2 and J is TRBJ2-3; TRBD2 is a possible D gene (6 bases). Germline V gene sequence: CDR1 SNHLY, CDR2 FYNNEI. The CDR3 loop spans 17 amino acids. V was clipped by 2 bases and J by 1 base, with 16 bases between them. The CDR3, as DNA: TGTGCCAGCAGTGAAACGGGAGAGCTAAGAGGCACAGATACGCAGTATTTT. Its protein is CASSETGELRGTDTQYF.

The V call is TRBV10-3, the J call TRBJ1-2; D is perhaps TRBD1 (5 bases). V was shortened by 3 bases and J by 4 bases, with 15 bases between the two germline ends. CDR1 is ENHRY, CDR2 SYGVKD, per germline. The CDR3 runs to 15 residues. CDR3 sequence (DNA): TGTGCCATCAGTGATGGGACCGTCGGGGGCTATGGCTACACCTTC. Translation: CAISDGTVGGYGYTF.

V is TRBV5-8 and J is TRBJ2-1; 8 positions agree with TRBD2. The CDR3 consists of 16 residues. J lost 9 bases, V lost 4 bases, and 15 bases had no gene match. Germline lookup yields CDR1 SGHTS and CDR2 YDEGEE. The CDR3 region is CASSPMAGGLLGEQFF. CDR3 bases: TGTGCCAGCAGCCCAATGGCGGGGGGACTATTGGGTGAGCAGTTCTTC.